The 24 T cell receptor beta chains below all came from one sample that was sequenced in a study of T cell responses to AZD1222 COVID-19 vaccine. Sequencing used immunoSEQ multiplex PCR; TCRdb keeps in-frame clones, though not all of them. The sample shows 150,000 to 200,000 clones, roughly 87% of them seen only once. Sequences were derived from peripheral blood, sampled on day 0 of AZD1222 vaccination. These receptors originate from an adult in good health.

This clone was counted once. The chain has TRBV28 and TRBJ2-2; D might be TRBD2 (6 bases). Trimming stripped 7 bases from V and 4 bases from J, with 13 bases between. The CDR3 is made up of 14 amino acids. Per germline, CDR1 MDHEN and CDR2 SYDVKM. The CDR3 nucleotides are TGTGCCAGCATCGGAGGGGTCTCCACCGGGGAGCTGTTTTTT. Translated: CASIGGVSTGELFF.

V is TRBV4-1 and J is TRBJ2-1, with 8 bases fitting TRBD2. The CDR3 spans 16 residues. V was clipped by 1 base and J by 4 bases; unmatched bases: 6. Germline CDR1 and CDR2: MGHRA and YSYEKL. The CDR3, as DNA: TGCGCCAGCAGCCAAGGAACTAGCGGTTTTTACAATGAGCAGTTCTTC. This sequence encodes CASSQGTSGFYNEQFF.

The V gene is TRBV7-9, the J gene TRBJ2-2, with D perhaps assigned TRBD1 or TRBD2 (5 bases each). The germline V and J ends were trimmed by 6 bases and 6 bases, with 14 bases remaining between them. The germline V gene encodes CDR1 SEHNR and CDR2 FQNEAQ (reference sequence). The CDR3 has 14 amino acids. The CDR3 DNA is TGTGCCAGCAGGGCTATCGGGGCCCCCGGGGAGCTGTTTTTT. Amino acids: CASRAIGAPGELFF.

The CDR3 sequence is CASSQTGILLDGYTF. The CDR3 nucleotides are TGCGCCAGTAGTCAGACAGGGATTTTGTTGGATGGCTACACCTTC. The chain recombines TRBV5-1 with TRBJ1-2; 7 nucleotides line up with TRBD1. The CDR3 sequence is 15 residues long. Trimming at V came to 8 bases and at J to 6 bases, leaving 16 bases not matched to a gene. Germline V gene lookup returns CDR1 SGHRS and CDR2 YFSETQ.

The rearrangement links TRBV19 to TRBJ2-1; D gene uncertain. The V gene's germline CDR1 is LNHDA and CDR2 SQIVND (reference sequence). The CDR3 length is 16 residues. V lost 4 bases, J lost 7 bases, and 20 bases lay in between. The CDR3 bases are TGTGCCAGTAGTAGCGACGGGCTGCCTCTGCGGAATGAGCAGTTCTTC. Its translation: CASSSDGLPLRNEQFF.

The J gene is TRBJ2-7, the V gene TRBV12-3 or TRBV12-4; 8 nucleotides line up with TRBD1. The CDR3 length is 12 residues. V gave up 5 bases and J gave up 12 bases; unmatched junction bases: 9. The CDR3 DNA reads as TGTGCCAGCAGTCCGACAGGGGAACCTCCGTACTTC. Translated, it gives CASSPTGEPPYF.

V gene TRBV28 combines with J gene TRBJ1-3; D not resolved. Germline V gives CDR1 MDHEN, CDR2 SYDVKM. Trimming took off 6 bases at V and 3 bases at J, with 12 bases between the two ends. The CDR3 loop spans 14 amino acids. DNA of the CDR3: TGTGCCAGCAGACCTTCGGGTTTTGGAAACACCATATATTTT. This encodes CASRPSGFGNTIYF.

The chain has TRBV28 and TRBJ1-2; D remains ambiguous. The CDR3 is 15 amino acids. V lost 6 bases and J 5 bases, leaving 19 bases between the germline ends. From germline, CDR1 is MDHEN and CDR2 SYDVKM. The CDR3 is CASSQAVTRGYGYTF. CDR3 DNA: TGTGCCAGCAGCCAAGCGGTAACTCGTGGATATGGCTACACCTTC.

The genes are TRBV12-5 and TRBJ2-1, with 9 nucleotides matching TRBD1. The V gene end was trimmed by 4 bases and the J gene end by 4 bases; junction bases not matched to a gene: 8. The CDR3 sequence is 16 residues long. CDR1 is LGHNT, CDR2 FRNRAP, per germline. The CDR3 DNA sequence: TGTGCTAGTGGTTCGATACAGGGGGCCTTTTACAATGAGCAGTTCTTC. It is translated as CASGSIQGAFYNEQFF.

This sequence joins TRBV12-3 or TRBV12-4 and TRBJ1-3, with D unclear. V lost 3 bases to trimming and J lost 0 bases, with 3 bases between them. The CDR3 runs 13 residues. CDR3 residues: CASSLVSGNTIYF. Written as DNA, the CDR3 is TGTGCCAGCAGTTTGGTCTCTGGAAACACCATATATTTT.

This clone is a singleton in its sample. The genes are TRBV24-1 and TRBJ1-4; D may be TRBD1 (5 bases). The CDR3 sequence is 15 residues long. Germline V gene data show CDR1 as KGHDR and CDR2 as SFDVKD. Trimming took off 12 bases at V and 3 bases at J, with 19 bases between the two ends. The CDR3 DNA sequence: TGTGCCTCTACAGGTTCCCTCATGGCTAATGAAAAACTGTTTTTT. Translating it yields CASTGSLMANEKLFF.

The gene calls are TRBV5-4 and TRBJ2-1; the D is unclear. V lost 2 bases and J lost 5, with 5 bases in between. In germline, CDR1 is SGHNT, CDR2 YYREEE (reference sequence). This CDR3 is 12 amino acids long. The CDR3 sequence: CASSLIDNEQFF. The CDR3 DNA follows: TGTGCCAGCAGCTTAATCGACAATGAGCAGTTCTTC.

This chain connects TRBV6-9 to TRBJ1-2; D unclear. The V end was cut by 6 bases, the J end by 5 bases, with 16 bases between. Germline-derived CDR1 and CDR2 are MNHGY and SVAAGI. The CDR3 sequence is 14 residues long. The CDR3 bases are TGTGCCAGCAGCACTCCCGGCGCTGGGTATGGCTACACCTTC. Translating gives CASSTPGAGYGYTF.

V and J are TRBV13 and TRBJ1-1; perhaps TRBD1 as D (6 bases). CDR3 length equals 14 residues. The germline V and J ends were trimmed by 4 bases and 0 bases, with 9 bases remaining between them. Germline values: CDR1 PRHDT, CDR2 FYEKMQ (reference sequence). CDR3 in amino acids: CASSSDSLNTEAFF. The CDR3 DNA reads TGTGCCAGCAGCTCGGACAGTCTGAACACTGAAGCTTTCTTT. The full variable domain, in which reference TRBV13 and TRBJ1-1 provide the parts outside the CDR3, is AAGVIQSPRHLIKEKRETATLKCYPIPRHDTVYWYQQGPGQDPQFLISFYEKMQSDKGSIPDRFSAQQFSDYHSELNMSSLELGDSALYFCASSSDSLNTEAFFGQGTRLTVV.

This clone was counted a single time. The chain joins TRBV27 to TRBJ1-5, with a possible D match to TRBD1 (5 bases). Germline CDR1 is MNHEY and CDR2 is SMNVEV (reference sequence). Trimming pared 2 bases from V and 4 bases from J, leaving 6 bases between. The CDR3 length is 13 residues. The CDR3 is CASSLRQNQPQHF. The CDR3 bases are TGTGCCAGCAGTTTAAGACAGAATCAGCCCCAGCATTTT.

This sequence joins TRBV12-3 or TRBV12-4 and TRBJ1-1; the D is unclear. V gave up 8 bases and J gave up 1 base, with 11 bases separating them. CDR3 length equals 13 residues. The CDR3 loop reads CASSRHQNTEAFF. CDR3 nucleotide sequence: TGTGCCAGCTCGAGACACCAGAACACTGAAGCTTTCTTT.

The rearrangement uses TRBV5-6 and TRBJ2-5, with 8 nucleotides matching TRBD1. Germline lookup yields CDR1 SGHDT and CDR2 YYEEEE. The CDR3 runs to 16 residues. V was clipped by 3 bases and J by 0 bases; unmatched bases: 7. The CDR3 nucleotides read TGTGCCAGCAGCTCAGCGACAGGGGAAGACCAAGAGACCCAGTACTTC. Its protein product is CASSSATGEDQETQYF.

This clone was detected only once. CDR3 region: CASSFSAASGQETQYF. The CDR3 nucleotides are TGTGCCAGCAGCTTTTCCGCCGCTAGCGGACAAGAGACCCAGTACTTC. The chain is built from TRBV11-2 and TRBJ2-5, with TRBD2 matching over 7 bases. V dropped 3 bases and J dropped 2; count of bases not matched to a gene: 9. CDR3 length: 16 residues. The germline V gene encodes CDR1 SGHAT and CDR2 FQNNGV. Complete variable domain (other parts from reference TRBV11-2 and TRBJ2-5): EAGVAQSPRYKIIEKRQSVAFWCNPISGHATLYWYQQILGQGPKLLIQFQNNGVVDDSQLPKDRFSAERLKGVDSTLKIQPAKLEDSAVYLCASSFSAASGQETQYFGPGTRLLVL.

This chain connects TRBV21-1 to TRBJ2-2; TRBD1 is the table's D call and was not checked against the DNA. TRBV21-1 is annotated as a pseudogene. This CDR3 comprises 18 residues. The CDR3 DNA reads as TGTGCCAGCAGCAAAAGGGGACAGGGGGCATTTCGGACCGGGGAGCTGTTTTTT. Amino acid sequence: CASSKRGQGAFRTGELFF.

V is TRBV6-6 and J is TRBJ2-5, with D perhaps TRBD2 (5 bases). Germline V gene data show CDR1 as MNHNY and CDR2 as SVGAGI (reference sequence). Trimming pared 0 bases from V and 5 bases from J, leaving 13 bases between. The CDR3 contains 15 residues. Here the CDR3 reads CASSYSTLTGETQYF. Written as DNA, the CDR3 is TGTGCCAGCAGTTACTCGACCCTCACGGGGGAGACCCAGTACTTC.

CDR3 sequence reads: CASSAQPQHF. Written as DNA, the CDR3 is TGCGCCAGCAGTGCTCAGCCCCAGCATTTT. V and J are TRBV10-1 and TRBJ1-5; no clear D gene. Germline CDR1 WNHNN, CDR2 SYGVQD (reference sequence). Trimming removed 4 bases from V and 6 bases from J, with 1 base in between. The CDR3 sequence is 10 residues long.

The chain combines TRBV9 with TRBJ1-1; TRBD1 aligns across 9 bases. V dropped 5 bases and J dropped 5; count of bases not matched to a gene: 7. The CDR3 consists of 14 residues. Germline V gives CDR1 SGDLS, CDR2 YYNGEE. Written as DNA, the CDR3 is TGTGCCAGCAGTACGGGGACAGGGACGACTGAAGCTTTCTTT. Protein: CASSTGTGTTEAFF.

The chain combines TRBV27 with TRBJ1-2; no firm D call. With 2 bases removed from V and 0 bases from J, the gap between germline ends came to 10 bases. The CDR3 totals 15 residues. The germline gives CDR1 MNHEY, CDR2 SMNVEV (reference sequence). The DNA of the CDR3 is TGTGCCAGCAGTTTACCTGTACGGACTAACTATGGCTACACCTTC. Its protein is CASSLPVRTNYGYTF.

The gene calls are TRBV18 and TRBJ1-2; unclear D gene. V lost 3 bases, J lost 0 bases, and 8 bases lay in between. Germline CDR1 reads KGHSH; CDR2 reads LQKENI. There are 14 residues in the CDR3. The CDR3 loop reads CASSPQGANYGYTF. The CDR3 DNA reads TGTGCCAGCTCACCCCAAGGTGCTAACTATGGCTACACCTTC.